What follows are 27 T cell receptor beta chains derived from one specimen sequenced in a study of metastatic and nonmetastatic thyroid tumors. With MiXCR, TCRdb called clones anew from the PCR reads. The sample has 85,000 to 95,000 clones, 15% seen once; the top ten hold 3.6%. Every patient was untreated before thyroid surgery. The sample taken for sequencing was blood. Receptors were obtained from a female donor with papillary thyroid cancer or a benign thyroid nodule (not recorded which). Some clones in this sample may be carry-over from other donors' samples.

This clone showed up many times. Here the CDR3 reads CASRKGVGYEQYF. The DNA for the CDR3 is TGTGCCAGCAGGAAGGGGGTAGGCTACGAGCAGTACTTC. V usage is TRBV6-1 and J usage is TRBJ2-7, with D possibly matching TRBD1 (6 bases). The CDR3 has 13 residues. CDR1 is MNHNS and CDR2 is SASEGT in the germline V gene. Deletions cut 6 bases from V and 3 bases from J, with 12 bases between.

This clone was picked up many times. This chain uses TRBV30 with TRBJ1-2; D is possibly TRBD1 (5 bases). This CDR3 has 15 amino acids. Trimming shortened V by 0 bases and J by 4 bases, and 15 bases separated the two germline ends. From germline, CDR1 is GTSNPN and CDR2 SVGIG (reference sequence). This chain's CDR3 is CAWSVGDPVFYGYTF. The CDR3 DNA reads as TGTGCCTGGAGTGTAGGGGATCCTGTATTCTATGGCTACACCTTC.

For this clone: The sample contains more than one DNA sequence encoding this CDR3. This chain uses TRBV4-1 with TRBJ2-2; TRBD2 matches at 7 bases. Germline loops: CDR1 MGHRA, CDR2 YSYEKL. This CDR3 contains 15 residues. V lost 4 bases, J lost 10 bases, and 12 bases stayed unmatched. This CDR3 reads CASSRRFGGFEELFF. The CDR3 coding sequence is TGCGCCAGCAGCCGACGATTCGGGGGGTTTGAGGAGCTGTTTTTT.

This clone was seen a few times. The CDR3 does not end in the conserved phenylalanine or tryptophan, so this is likely a read error. This chain links TRBV12-3 or TRBV12-4 with TRBJ1-3; no firm D call. The V and J ends lost 2 bases and 4 bases respectively, with 6 bases between them. The CDR3 spans 13 residues. CDR3 coding DNA: TGTGCCAGCAGTTTATTACTGGGAAACACCATATATTCT. Amino acid sequence: CASSLLLGNTIYS.

With regard to this clone: This may stem from a read error, because a much larger clone lies one nucleotide away. V is TRBV4-1 and J is TRBJ2-1; D remains ambiguous. The germline V gene has CDR1 MGHRA and CDR2 YSYEKL. This CDR3 spans 14 amino acids. CDR3 region: CASIQVRLASEQFF. CDR3 sequence (DNA): TGCGCCAGCATCCAAGTCCGGCTTGCCAGTGAGCAGTTCTTC.

There are many counts of this clone. This rearrangement joins TRBV7-2 to TRBJ1-3, with unresolved D. Trimming stripped 3 bases from V and 0 bases from J, with 15 bases between. The germline gives CDR1 SGHTA, CDR2 FQGNSA. The CDR3 totals 17 residues. CDR3 nucleotides: TGTGCCAGCAGCTTGAGCCCCAGGTCCCCCTCTGGAAACACCATATATTTT. It yields the protein CASSLSPRSPSGNTIYF.

Many counts were recorded for this clone. This chain uses TRBV19 with TRBJ1-4, with 8 nucleotides matching TRBD1. Unmatched junction bases numbered 5, after V lost 6 bases and J lost 2 bases. Per germline, CDR1 LNHDA and CDR2 SQIVND (reference sequence). The CDR3 runs to 15 residues. CDR3 sequence reads: CASRPGQGTNEKLFF. CDR3 in DNA: TGTGCCAGTAGACCAGGACAGGGCACTAATGAAAAACTGTTTTTT. Filled out from reference TRBV19 and TRBJ1-4, the complete variable domain reads DGGITQSPKYLFRKEGQNVTLSCEQNLNHDAMYWYRQDPGQGLRLIYYSQIVNDFQKGDIAEGYSVSREKKESFPLTVTSAQKNPTAFYLCASRPGQGTNEKLFFGSGTQLSVL.

With respect to this clone: A single base separates this from a much larger clone, so it may be a read error. The V gene is TRBV7-9, the J gene TRBJ1-1; 7 bases fit TRBD1. CDR3 length: 14 residues. The V and J ends lost 4 bases and 4 bases, in that order; junction bases with no gene match: 6. The germline V gene encodes CDR1 SEHNR and CDR2 FQNEAQ (reference sequence). The CDR3 loop reads CASSSQGRSTEAFF. CDR3 DNA: TGTGCCAGCAGCTCACAGGGGAGGAGCACTGAAGCTTTCTTT.

This clone was seen repeatedly, ten times or more. The gene calls are TRBV5-1 and TRBJ2-1, with 7 positions matching TRBD1. Trimming took 2 bases from V and 9 from J; bases not matched to a gene: 14. Germline CDR1 is SGHRS and CDR2 is YFSETQ. The CDR3 has 16 residues. CDR3 protein: CASSFVSGGSHFEQFF. DNA for the CDR3: TGCGCCAGCAGCTTTGTCTCAGGGGGTTCACATTTTGAGCAGTTCTTC.

This clone occurred many times. The chain has TRBV2 and TRBJ1-1; maybe TRBD1 (5 bases). Germline-derived CDR1 and CDR2 are SNHLY and FYNNEI. V was shortened by 3 bases and J by 4 bases, with 12 bases between the two germline ends. This CDR3 is built from 14 residues. CDR3 protein: CASSDLAGTTEAFF. CDR3 nucleotides: TGTGCCAGCAGTGACTTGGCAGGGACCACTGAAGCTTTCTTT.

Comments on this clone: Mismatch with germline at one junction end may stem from a read error. The CDR3 sequence is CASSFSTGEAFF. The CDR3 nucleotides are TGTGCCAGCAGTTTCTCTACGGGCGAAGCTTTCTTT. V is TRBV10-1 and J is TRBJ1-1; no reliable D call. CDR1 and CDR2 (germline): WNHNN, SYGVQD (reference sequence). The CDR3 has 12 amino acids.

This clone is medium-sized (0.01 to 0.1%). The rearrangement joins TRBV6-1 to TRBJ2-7, with D possibly matching TRBD1 (6 bases). There are 15 residues in the CDR3. V was shortened by 5 bases and J by 3 bases, with 17 bases between the two germline ends. Germline CDR1 is MNHNS and CDR2 is SASEGT. The DNA of the CDR3 is TGTGCCAGCAGTCCATACGCAACAGGGAACTACGAGCAGTACTTC. Its translation is CASSPYATGNYEQYF.

This clone was detected many times. The genes are TRBV6-7 and TRBJ2-7, with 7 bases aligning to TRBD1. TRBV6-7 is designated an ORF whose function remains uncertain. Trimming took 5 bases from V and 2 from J; bases not matched to a gene: 9. CDR3 size: 15 residues. The CDR3 bases are TGTGCCAGCAGTATACGGGACAGCCACCCCTACGAGCAGTACTTC. The encoded protein is CASSIRDSHPYEQYF.

Details on this clone: Relative to the germline gene, one junction end is altered; a read error may explain this. This chain connects TRBV20-1 to TRBJ1-5, with D unclear. The CDR3 has 14 amino acids. Germline CDR1 is DFQATT and CDR2 is SNEGSKA (reference sequence). CDR3 in amino acids: CSAREGNSNHPQHF. CDR3 nucleotides: TGCAGTGCTAGAGAGGGAAATAGCAATCATCCCCAGCATTTT.

This clone was recorded at least ten times. Other nucleotide sequences from this sample produce the same CDR3. The chain uses TRBV20-1 and TRBJ1-3; 7 bases agree with TRBD1. Germline assignment: CDR1 DFQATT and CDR2 SNEGSKA (reference sequence). V was pared by 1 base and J by 0 bases, with 0 bases of the junction left unmatched. This CDR3 is built from 14 residues. For the CDR3, the DNA is TGCAGTGCTAGAGCAGGGGGCTCTGGAAACACCATATATTTT. The encoded protein is CSARAGGSGNTIYF.

In regard to this clone: This could be a read error, since a much larger clone is one nucleotide away. The chain carries TRBV4-1 and TRBJ1-1; D ambiguous. CDR1 and CDR2 (germline): MGHRA, YSYEKL. V gave up 0 bases and J gave up 0 bases, with 17 bases separating them. The length of the CDR3 is 18 residues. As DNA, the CDR3 is TGCGCCAGCAGCCAAGAAAGCGGAAACCCCGGCGTGAACACTGAAGCTTTCTTT. It encodes CASSQESGNPGVNTEAFF.

Regarding this clone: Distinct nucleotide sequences in the sample also encode this CDR3. In nucleotides, the CDR3 is TGTGCCAGCAGCTTAGAGACAGGGGGTGGTAATCAGCCCCAGCATTTT. Its translation is CASSLETGGGNQPQHF. This chain uses TRBV11-1 with TRBJ1-5; 9 bases match TRBD1. Trimming removed 1 base from V and 4 bases from J; junction bases left unmatched: 5. Germline CDR1 SGHAT, CDR2 FQDESV (reference sequence). This CDR3 is built from 16 residues.

In regard to this clone: One base away lies a much larger clone, so this may be a sequencing read error. This chain uses TRBV7-9 with TRBJ2-1; no definite D call. Germline CDR1 and CDR2: SEHNR and FQNEAQ (reference sequence). The CDR3 sequence is 13 residues long. Trimming removed 0 bases from V and 9 bases from J, with 9 bases in between. The CDR3 nucleotides are TGTGCCAGCAGCTTAGCTGCAGAGTTTGAGCAGTTCTTC. The encoded protein is CASSLAAEFEQFF.

In this sample, this clone turned up many times. The chain is built from TRBV12-5 and TRBJ2-2; 9 nucleotides agree with TRBD2. Germline CDR1 and CDR2: LGHNT and FRNRAP. The CDR3 has 15 amino acids. V lost 6 bases and J lost 1; bases outside the gene matches: 3. CDR3 coding DNA: TGTGCTAGTGGCCTTAGCGGGGGGAACACCGGGGAGCTGTTTTTT. Translating it yields CASGLSGGNTGELFF. Variable domain in full (rest from reference TRBV12-5 and TRBJ2-2): DARVTQTPRHKVTEMGQEVTMRCQPILGHNTVFWYRQTMMQGLELLAYFRNRAPLDDSGMPKDRFSAEMPDATLATLKIQPSEPRDSAVYFCASGLSGGNTGELFFGEGSRLTVL.

This clone has ten or more counts. This chain uses TRBV20-1 with TRBJ2-5; tentatively, D is TRBD1 (5 bases). Germline-derived CDR1 and CDR2 are DFQATT and SNEGSKA (reference sequence). The CDR3 sequence is 14 residues long. Trimming removed 5 bases from V and 0 bases from J, with 13 bases in between. The CDR3 loop reads CSAPPTDDQETQYF. The CDR3 DNA is TGCAGTGCTCCCCCGACAGACGACCAAGAGACCCAGTACTTC.

As concerns this clone: This may stem from a read error, because a much larger clone lies one nucleotide away. The chain combines TRBV19 with TRBJ2-5; no clear D gene. The CDR3 consists of 12 residues. V lost 3 bases, J lost 9 bases, and 11 bases lay in between. Germline loops: CDR1 LNHDA, CDR2 SQIVND (reference sequence). The DNA of the CDR3 is TGTGCCAGTAGTATGATTAGTGGGGCCCAGTACTTC. Its protein product is CASSMISGAQYF. Looking up the rest from reference TRBV19 and TRBJ2-5 gives the full variable domain: DGGITQSPKYLFRKEGQNVTLSCEQNLNHDAMYWYRQDPGQGLRLIYYSQIVNDFQKGDIAEGYSVSREKKESFPLTVTSAQKNPTAFYLCASSMISGAQYFGPGTRLLVL.

The chain carries TRBV9 and TRBJ1-4; 11 bases fit TRBD1. V was pared by 4 bases and J by 3 bases, with 5 bases of the junction left unmatched. This CDR3 spans 16 amino acids. Germline V gene sequence: CDR1 SGDLS, CDR2 YYNGEE. The CDR3 coding sequence is TGTGCCAGCAGCACCGGACAGGGGGCGTCTAATGAAAAACTGTTTTTT. This encodes CASSTGQGASNEKLFF.

This clone was found a few times. V and J are TRBV28 and TRBJ1-2; 7 nucleotides line up with TRBD1. CDR1 is MDHEN, CDR2 SYDVKM, per germline. V shed 2 bases and J 3 bases; nucleotides not matched to a gene: 3. This CDR3 has 14 amino acids. The CDR3 loop is CASSLAGQHYGYTF. The CDR3 nucleotides read TGTGCCAGCAGTTTAGCGGGACAGCACTATGGCTACACCTTC.

This clone was observed many times. The chain combines TRBV28 with TRBJ1-5; 9 nucleotides line up with TRBD1. The ends lost 4 bases at V and 9 bases at J; junction bases unmatched: 7. The germline gives CDR1 MDHEN, CDR2 SYDVKM. The CDR3 sequence is 14 residues long. In nucleotides, the CDR3 is TGTGCCAGCAGTTCCCCGGGACAGGGTCGGCCCCAGCATTTT. Translating it yields CASSSPGQGRPQHF.

This clone occurred many times. The chain joins TRBV27 to TRBJ2-5; 8 bases are a match to TRBD2. This CDR3 comprises 15 residues. Germline trimming cut 2 bases from V and 5 bases from J; bases unmatched to any gene: 7. Germline-derived CDR1 and CDR2 are MNHEY and SMNVEV (reference sequence). In nucleotides, the CDR3 is TGTGCCAGCAGTTTAGGTGTCGGGGGGGGTGAGACCCAGTACTTC. Translated: CASSLGVGGGETQYF.

In this sample, this clone turned up a few times. A much larger clone is a single base away; this may be a read error. V is TRBV5-4 and J is TRBJ2-7; D tentatively fits TRBD1 or TRBD2 (5 bases each). Trimming shortened V by 4 bases and J by 1 base, and 9 bases separated the two germline ends. Germline CDR1 is SGHNT and CDR2 is YYREEE (reference sequence). This CDR3 spans 13 amino acids. CDR3 loop: CASSRDGSYEQYF. CDR3 nucleotides: TGTGCCAGCAGCCGGGACGGGTCCTACGAGCAGTACTTC.

This clone was observed a few times. The chain joins TRBV27 to TRBJ2-1; D unresolved. The CDR3 is made up of 15 amino acids. Trimming removed 3 bases at V and 3 bases at J, with 12 bases between. The germline V gene encodes CDR1 MNHEY and CDR2 SMNVEV (reference sequence). DNA of the CDR3: TGTGCCAGCAGTTTCACCGGGCCTTACTACAATGAGCAGTTCTTC. The encoded protein is CASSFTGPYYNEQFF.